This T cell receptor (beta chain) was recovered during a study of T-cell reconstitution after alpha-beta-depleted transplantation in children. This clonotype was detected only once. Preparation of the TCRbeta library used unique molecular identifiers. TCRdb redid the calling of the PCR reads with MiXCR, one entry per CDR3 protein. The table shows about 980,000 distinct CDR3 sequences, with about 26% occurring only once. The origin of this receptor is a boy under two years old who had a stem cell transplant for SCID, so the T cells may come from the graft donor. The specimen was PBMCs, mostly from graft donor cells, collected 360 days after TCRalphabeta/CD19-depleted stem cell transplant.

The CDR3 DNA follows: TGTGCCAGCAGCTTAATGCCCAGCGACACCGGGGAGCTGTTTTTT. It encodes CASSLMPSDTGELFF. The chain couples TRBV7-3 to TRBJ2-2, with unresolved D. This CDR3 has 15 residues. Germline loops: CDR1 SGHTA, CDR2 FQGTGA. Trimming pared 1 base from V and 3 bases from J, leaving 9 bases between.